The 20 T cell receptor beta chains given below trace back to one sample, sequenced in a study of cytomegalovirus exposure and HLA in healthy donors. A multiplex PCR was run with 60 Vbeta primers and 13 Jbeta primers. Produced via immunoSEQ multiplex PCR; TCRdb's table is partial and in-frame only. The sample carries approximately 190,000 clones, roughly 80% recorded once. The sample taken for sequencing was PBMCs. These receptors all stem from a woman aged 30 to 39 in good health and CMV-seropositive.

The chain links TRBV29-1 to TRBJ1-2; TRBD1 matches at 7 bases. V was pared by 8 bases and J by 7 bases, with 10 bases of the junction left unmatched. This CDR3 is built from 12 residues. The germline V gene has CDR1 SQVTM and CDR2 ANQGSEA. The CDR3 DNA is TGCAGCTCTCGAACAGGGGAAAGTGGCTACACCTTC. Translation: CSSRTGESGYTF.

The chain is built from TRBV12-5 and TRBJ2-3; 10 positions match TRBD2. V shed 1 base and J 5 bases; nucleotides not matched to a gene: 9. This CDR3 comprises 17 residues. Germline V CDR1 and CDR2: LGHNT, FRNRAP. The CDR3 sequence is CASGLGRTSGAVDTQYF. The DNA of the CDR3 is TGTGCTAGTGGTTTGGGGAGAACTAGCGGGGCGGTAGATACGCAGTATTTT.

The V call is TRBV5-1, the J call TRBJ2-7; D possibly corresponds to TRBD2 (5 bases). Trimming cost V 6 bases and J 6 bases, with 16 bases left between them. In germline, CDR1 is SGHRS, CDR2 YFSETQ. This CDR3 has 13 amino acids. The CDR3 reads CASKVEGASEQYF. CDR3 in DNA: TGCGCCAGCAAAGTTGAGGGAGCGTCCGAGCAGTACTTC.

The rearrangement uses TRBV5-3 and TRBJ1-5; 7 bases match TRBD1. TRBV5-3 falls under the ORF class, with uncertain function. Germline trimming cut 4 bases from V and 1 base from J; bases unmatched to any gene: 8. This CDR3 spans 16 amino acids. CDR3 sequence reads: CARSLPTGISNQPQHF. CDR3 bases: TGTGCCAGAAGCCTACCGACAGGGATAAGCAATCAGCCCCAGCATTTT.

This chain connects TRBV4-3 to TRBJ1-5; D perhaps matches TRBD1 (6 bases). V gave up 4 bases and J gave up 4 bases, with 11 bases separating them. The germline V gene has CDR1 LGHNA and CDR2 YSLEER. CDR3 length equals 14 residues. CDR3 amino acids: CASSRDMVNQPQHF. CDR3 in DNA: TGCGCCAGCAGCCGGGACATGGTTAATCAGCCCCAGCATTTT.

The CDR3 protein is CASSEDRYEAFF. The CDR3 bases are TGTGCCAGCAGTGAGGACAGGTATGAAGCTTTCTTT. J is TRBJ1-1 and V is TRBV2, with 7 bases aligning to TRBD1. The V gene's germline CDR1 is SNHLY and CDR2 FYNNEI. The CDR3 loop spans 12 amino acids. The V segment lost 3 bases and the J segment 7 bases; nucleotides outside the gene matches: 2.

This chain uses TRBV5-5 with TRBJ2-4, with D perhaps TRBD1 (6 bases). Trimming cost V 3 bases and J 3 bases, with 16 bases left between them. The CDR3 length is 16 residues. The germline V gene encodes CDR1 SGHKS and CDR2 YYEKEE (reference sequence). CDR3 amino acids: CASSWGPTGVKNIQYF. For the CDR3, the DNA is TGTGCCAGCAGCTGGGGGCCCACCGGAGTCAAAAACATTCAGTACTTC.

A few counts support this clone. This chain uses TRBV6-1 with TRBJ1-4; TRBD1 might be the D (6 bases). Trimming cost V 4 bases and J 3 bases, with 9 bases left between them. The germline CDR1 and CDR2 sequences are MNHNS and SASEGT. There are 14 residues in the CDR3. The CDR3 sequence is CASSGQVPNEKLFF. The CDR3 DNA is TGTGCCAGCAGTGGACAGGTTCCTAATGAAAAACTGTTTTTT.

In its sample, this clone was seen a few times. The chain links TRBV5-1 to TRBJ2-2; 10 nucleotides align to TRBD1. The junction had 12 bases not matched to a gene; V was cut back by 4 bases and J by 6 bases. Per the germline V gene, CDR1 is SGHRS and CDR2 is YFSETQ. The CDR3 extends over 17 amino acids. The CDR3 loop is CASSPVPGQGSSGELFF. CDR3 sequence (DNA): TGCGCCAGCAGCCCTGTCCCGGGACAGGGGAGTTCCGGGGAGCTGTTTTTT.

The chain couples TRBV6-4 to TRBJ2-2; 7 bases fit TRBD1. Germline CDR1 and CDR2: MRHNA and SNTAGT. The CDR3 sequence is 14 residues long. The trim removed 2 bases at V and 5 bases at J, leaving 2 bases unmatched. The DNA for the CDR3 is TGTGCCAGCAGTGACAAGGGGGCGACCGGGGAGCTGTTTTTT. It translates to CASSDKGATGELFF.

V and J are TRBV28 and TRBJ1-4; a weak D match, TRBD1 (6 bases). V lost 6 bases to trimming and J lost 1 base, with 15 bases between them. Germline V lookup: CDR1 MDHEN, CDR2 SYDVKM. The CDR3 is 16 amino acids. CDR3 residues: CASRSGTKGTNEKLFF. As DNA, the CDR3 is TGTGCCAGCAGGTCCGGGACAAAAGGAACTAATGAAAAACTGTTTTTT.

The table lists this clone with a count of one. The chain employs TRBV18 and TRBJ2-2; D might be TRBD1 (5 bases). The V end lost 1 base, the J end lost 3 bases, and 21 bases lay between the germline ends. CDR3 size: 19 residues. Germline CDR1 is KGHSH and CDR2 is LQKENI. CDR3 in DNA: TGTGCCAGCTCACCACTGGTGGGGCGACTCAGCCGGGACACCGGGGAGCTGTTTTTT. Translated, it gives CASSPLVGRLSRDTGELFF.

The chain combines TRBV10-3 with TRBJ2-7; 8 bases map to TRBD1. Germline V CDR1 and CDR2: ENHRY, SYGVKD. The CDR3 covers 16 residues. Unmatched junction bases numbered 15, after V lost 11 bases and J lost 0 bases. CDR3 protein: CASSRDRTPSSYEQYF. DNA for the CDR3: TGTGCCTCGTCCCGGGACAGGACCCCCAGCTCCTACGAGCAGTACTTC.

The chain is built from TRBV30 and TRBJ2-2; 7 bases map to TRBD2. The CDR3 runs 11 residues. Germline V gene data show CDR1 as GTSNPN and CDR2 as SVGIG (reference sequence). Trimming at V came to 7 bases and at J to 7 bases, leaving 3 bases not matched to a gene. The CDR3 spells CASGGGGELFF. Written as DNA, the CDR3 is TGTGCCTCGGGGGGTGGCGGGGAGCTGTTTTTT.

The chain links TRBV27 to TRBJ2-7, with 7 bases aligning to TRBD1. The CDR3 is 14 residues long. Trimming removed 0 bases from V and 3 bases from J; junction bases left unmatched: 2. Per the germline V gene, CDR1 is MNHEY and CDR2 is SMNVEV (reference sequence). CDR3 in DNA: TGTGCCAGCAGTTTATCCCGGGACAGCTACGAGCAGTACTTC. Residues: CASSLSRDSYEQYF.

V and J are TRBV5-1 and TRBJ2-5, with D tentatively TRBD2 (6 bases). This CDR3 region has 14 residues. Trimming removed 0 bases from V and 4 bases from J, with 10 bases in between. Germline lookup yields CDR1 SGHRS and CDR2 YFSETQ. CDR3 residues: CASSLVGGAETQYF. The CDR3 DNA is TGCGCCAGCAGCTTGGTGGGGGGAGCAGAGACCCAGTACTTC.

V gene TRBV5-1 combines with J gene TRBJ2-7; TRBD1 might be the D (5 bases). CDR1 and CDR2 (germline): SGHRS, YFSETQ. The CDR3 length is 17 residues. Trimming removed 0 bases at V and 4 bases at J, with 20 bases between. The CDR3 DNA follows: TGCGCCAGCAGCTTGGGAATTTGGCAGGGAAGTATGTACGAGCAGTACTTC. Translating gives CASSLGIWQGSMYEQYF.

The rearrangement links TRBV19 to TRBJ1-1; 8 positions agree with TRBD1. The germline V gene has CDR1 LNHDA and CDR2 SQIVND (reference sequence). The V and J ends lost 5 bases and 6 bases, in that order; junction bases with no gene match: 8. This CDR3 is built from 14 residues. DNA of the CDR3: TGTGCCAGTAGTCTTCTTGGACAGGGCGCTGAAGCTTTCTTT. The encoded protein is CASSLLGQGAEAFF.

V is TRBV28 and J is TRBJ2-5; D ambiguous. V shed 6 bases and J shed 2 bases, with 7 bases lying between them. This CDR3 is built from 12 residues. The germline CDR1 and CDR2 sequences are MDHEN and SYDVKM. The CDR3 DNA follows: TGTGCCAGCAGGACATTGCAAGAGACCCAGTACTTC. It encodes CASRTLQETQYF.

The chain joins TRBV18 to TRBJ1-1; D may be TRBD1 (5 bases). The CDR3 loop spans 13 amino acids. Germline CDR1 reads KGHSH; CDR2 reads LQKENI. The V end lost 6 bases, the J end lost 1 base, and 9 bases lay between the germline ends. CDR3: CASSMTENTEAFF. For the CDR3, the DNA is TGTGCCAGCTCCATGACAGAGAACACTGAAGCTTTCTTT.